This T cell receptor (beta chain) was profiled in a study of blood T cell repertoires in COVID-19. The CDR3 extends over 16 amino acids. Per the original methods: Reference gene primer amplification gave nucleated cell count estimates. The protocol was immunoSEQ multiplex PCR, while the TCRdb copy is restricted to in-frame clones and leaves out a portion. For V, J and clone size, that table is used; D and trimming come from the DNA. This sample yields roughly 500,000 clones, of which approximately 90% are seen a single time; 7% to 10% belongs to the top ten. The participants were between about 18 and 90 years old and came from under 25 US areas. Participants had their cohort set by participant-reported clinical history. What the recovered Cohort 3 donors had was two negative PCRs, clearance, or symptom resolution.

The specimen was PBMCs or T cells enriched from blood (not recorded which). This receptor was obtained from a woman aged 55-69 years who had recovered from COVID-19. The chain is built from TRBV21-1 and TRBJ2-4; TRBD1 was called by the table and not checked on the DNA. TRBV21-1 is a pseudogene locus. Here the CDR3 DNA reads TGTGCCAGCAGCAAAACAGGGGGCCCGTCCAAAAACATTCAGTACTTC. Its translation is CASSKTGGPSKNIQYF.